The sequence of this TCR beta chain was determined in a study of radiation and T cells in renal cell carcinoma (dated by TCRdb to about 2020). For context, the study as a whole: A total of around 50 samples underwent TCR beta sequencing, made up of roughly 26 tumors and about 27 peripheral blood samples. The final blood draw was performed at 4 weeks after radiation, at the same time as nephrectomy. Across all 50 or so samples, under 4,500,000 unique CDR3 nucleotide sequences, encoding around 2.4 million unique CDR3 amino acid sequences, were identified.

The immunoSEQ kit was used, according to the manufacturer's recommendations, to generate TCR beta libraries from genomic DNA. To prepare the libraries, a first multiplex PCR with proprietary primers was run, followed by a second PCR that added unique barcodes, and a bead cleanup was done after each round. A kit-provided positive control reaction and a negative control reaction were included in every sample batch. The final libraries were assessed on an Agilent 4200 TapeStation D1000 ScreenTape, pooled by volume, and quantified by qPCR. Sequencing was performed on an Illumina NextSeq500 using a MidOutput 150-cycle cartridge, with 156 Read1 cycles, 15 Index1 cycles, and the kit custom primers. The pooled library was loaded at 0.75 to 1 pM, and about 21% PhiX control was spiked in. The study's processing was this. Vendor-processed data were analyzed in R, and a clonotype was defined as all T cells sharing the same CDR3 nucleotide sequence. For clone abundance analyses, frequencies were normalized to the 10,000 most abundant clones in each sample. Public T cell clones, averaging fewer than five per sample, were removed before analysis. Tumor-enriched and baseline blood-enriched clonotypes were defined by at least a 32-fold difference in abundance between compartments. Clonotypes expanded or contracted between blood time points were identified with a beta-binomial differential abundance model. Tumor-blood repertoire similarity was measured with the Baroni-Urbani and Buser coefficient, and groups were compared using two-tailed Wilcoxon tests in R. TCRdb took this table from immuneACCESS and kept in-frame rearrangements with V and J called. Such tables lack part of the clones; where checked against another copy, unresolved V genes explain under half of the gap, and the rest is unexplained. The DNA gave D and trimming, while V, J and clone size come from that table. In all, the sample holds around 140,000 clones, and 70% to 90% of those were seen once. The ten largest clones take up 15% to 20% of the sample.

The study at large found these results: Changes in the blood repertoire were not tracked past 4 weeks after treatment. Top tumor clonotypes rose in blood from baseline to 2 weeks post-radiation, then contracted by 4 weeks, suggesting transient expansion of tumor-resident clones. Because pretreatment tumor biopsies were not available, the baseline intratumoral presence of clonotypes could not be determined. The single-armed trial design could not address effects of radiation dose or scheduling on the TCR repertoire.

Counted from cysteine to phenylalanine, this CDR3 has 15 amino acids. Just the 45-base CDR3 DNA is kept, in frame starting at base 1. V and J lose 0 bases and 6 bases, and a span of 13 bases separates them. CDR1 and CDR2 are drawn from the germline V gene: SGDLS, YYNGEE. The sample's time point label is to be understood as: blood 4 weeks post-SBRT, at nephrectomy. Per the publication, the treatment or condition label means: 15 Gy SBRT to primary tumor, nephrectomy 4 weeks later. Samples came from a clinical trial, in which primary renal cell carcinomas received 15 Gy stereotactic body radiation therapy followed by nephrectomy 4 weeks later. To follow tumor-enriched clonotypes, serial peripheral blood was collected from radiation-treated patients at baseline and at 2 weeks and 4 weeks after SBRT. All patients had renal cell carcinoma with clear cell pathology. Genomic DNA for TCR sequencing was prepared using the QIAamp DNA Blood Mini Kit (Qiagen). Samples were included in the analyses only if all quality control checks were passed.

For this clone: Its specific antigen is unknown. Base qualities are not recorded, but no much larger clone differs from it by a single base.

The sequences come from blood, collected from a patient whose treatment included radiotherapy and nephrectomy. This clonotype was sampled from a woman aged 45-65 years with renal cell carcinoma. Rearrangement joined TRBV9 to TRBJ2-1, with the D gene uncertain. In nucleotide form, the sequence is TGTGCCAGCAGCGTAGTTGGCCCACTGAGCAATGAGCAGTTCTTC. This encodes CASSVVGPLSNEQFF.